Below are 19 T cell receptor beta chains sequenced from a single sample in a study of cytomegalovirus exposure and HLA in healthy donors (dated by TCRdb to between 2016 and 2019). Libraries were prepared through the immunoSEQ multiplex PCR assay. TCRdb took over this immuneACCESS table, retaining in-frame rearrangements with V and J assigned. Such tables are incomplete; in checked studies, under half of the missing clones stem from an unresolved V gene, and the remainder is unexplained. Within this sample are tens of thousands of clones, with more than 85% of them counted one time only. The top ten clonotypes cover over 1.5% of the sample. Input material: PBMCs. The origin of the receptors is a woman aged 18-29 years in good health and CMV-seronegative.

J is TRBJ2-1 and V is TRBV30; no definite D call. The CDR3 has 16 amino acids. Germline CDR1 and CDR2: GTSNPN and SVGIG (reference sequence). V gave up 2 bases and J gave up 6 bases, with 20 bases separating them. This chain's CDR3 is CAWSPQFTSPGNEQFF. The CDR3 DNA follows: TGTGCCTGGAGTCCTCAGTTCACATCTCCAGGCAATGAGCAGTTCTTC. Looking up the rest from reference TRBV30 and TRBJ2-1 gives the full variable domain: SQTIHQWPATLVQPVGSPLSLECTVEGTSNPNLYWYRQAAGRGLQLLFYSVGIGQISSEVPQNLSASRPQDRQFILSSKKLLLSDSGFYLCAWSPQFTSPGNEQFFGPGTRLTVL.

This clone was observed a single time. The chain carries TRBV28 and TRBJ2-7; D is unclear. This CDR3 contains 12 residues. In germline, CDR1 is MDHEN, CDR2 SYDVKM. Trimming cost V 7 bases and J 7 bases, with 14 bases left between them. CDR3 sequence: CASTTLRREQYF. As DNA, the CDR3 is TGTGCCAGCACCACCCTCCGGCGGGAGCAGTACTTC. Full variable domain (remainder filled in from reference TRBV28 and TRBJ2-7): DVKVTQSSRYLVKRTGEKVFLECVQDMDHENMFWYRQDPGLGLRLIYFSYDVKMKEKGDIPEGYSVSREKKERFSLILESASTNQTSMYLCASTTLRREQYFGPGTRLTVT.

CDR3 coding DNA: TGTGCCAGCAGCGTGGGACTAGTTCCAGATACGCAGTATTTT. Translating gives CASSVGLVPDTQYF. V gene TRBV7-3 combines with J gene TRBJ2-3; 8 bases map to TRBD2. CDR3 size: 14 residues. J was trimmed by 4 bases and V by 5 bases; bases with no gene match: 5. The V gene's germline CDR1 is SGHTA and CDR2 FQGTGA.

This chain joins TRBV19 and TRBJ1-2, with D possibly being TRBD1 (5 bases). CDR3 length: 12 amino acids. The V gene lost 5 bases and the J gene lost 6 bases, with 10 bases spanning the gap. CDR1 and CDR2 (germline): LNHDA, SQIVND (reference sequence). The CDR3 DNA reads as TGTGCCAGTAGTTCCCTCAGGGATGGCTACACCTTC. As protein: CASSSLRDGYTF.

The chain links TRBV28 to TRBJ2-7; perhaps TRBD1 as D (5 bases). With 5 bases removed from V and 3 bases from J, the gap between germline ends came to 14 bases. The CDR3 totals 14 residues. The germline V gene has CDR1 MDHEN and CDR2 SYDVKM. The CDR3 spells CASSLGQAFYEQYF. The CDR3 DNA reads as TGTGCCAGCAGTCTGGGGCAGGCGTTCTACGAGCAGTACTTC.

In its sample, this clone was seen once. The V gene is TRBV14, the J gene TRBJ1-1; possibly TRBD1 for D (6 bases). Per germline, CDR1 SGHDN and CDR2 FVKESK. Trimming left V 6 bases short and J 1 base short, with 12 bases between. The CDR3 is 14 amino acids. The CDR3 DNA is TGTGCCAGCAGTCAACTCAGGGGGAACACTGAAGCTTTCTTT. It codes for CASSQLRGNTEAFF.

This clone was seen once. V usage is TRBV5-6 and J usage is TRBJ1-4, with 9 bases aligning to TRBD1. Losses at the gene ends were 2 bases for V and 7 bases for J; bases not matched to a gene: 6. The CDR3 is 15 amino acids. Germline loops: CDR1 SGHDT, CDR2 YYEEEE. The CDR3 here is CASSFTGQGSEKLFF. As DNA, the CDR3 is TGTGCCAGCAGCTTCACCGGACAGGGGAGTGAAAAACTGTTTTTT.

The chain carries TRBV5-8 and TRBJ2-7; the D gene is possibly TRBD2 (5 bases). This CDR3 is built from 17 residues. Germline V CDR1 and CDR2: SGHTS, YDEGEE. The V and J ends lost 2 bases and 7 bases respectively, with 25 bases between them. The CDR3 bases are TGTGCCAGCAGCTTAAACCGTGGAGGTCCCAAGGGTGTGGAGCAGTACTTC. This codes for CASSLNRGGPKGVEQYF.

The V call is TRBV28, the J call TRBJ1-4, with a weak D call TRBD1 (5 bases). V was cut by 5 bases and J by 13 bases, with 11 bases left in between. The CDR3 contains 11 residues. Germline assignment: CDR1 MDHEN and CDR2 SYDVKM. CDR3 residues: CASSAPGGLFF. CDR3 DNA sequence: TGTGCCAGCAGTGCCCCCGGGGGACTGTTTTTT.

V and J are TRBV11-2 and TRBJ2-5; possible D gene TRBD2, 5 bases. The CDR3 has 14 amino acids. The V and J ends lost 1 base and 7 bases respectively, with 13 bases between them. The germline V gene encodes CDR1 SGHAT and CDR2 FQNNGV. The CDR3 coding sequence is TGTGCCAGCAGCTTAGGGCAATTGGCGGGGACCCAGTACTTC. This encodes CASSLGQLAGTQYF.

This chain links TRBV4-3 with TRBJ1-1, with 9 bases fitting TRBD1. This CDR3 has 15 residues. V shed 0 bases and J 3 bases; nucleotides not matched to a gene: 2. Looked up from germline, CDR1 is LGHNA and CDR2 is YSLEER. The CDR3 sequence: CASSQEDRGDTEAFF. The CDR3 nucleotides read TGCGCCAGCAGCCAAGAGGACAGGGGAGACACTGAAGCTTTCTTT.

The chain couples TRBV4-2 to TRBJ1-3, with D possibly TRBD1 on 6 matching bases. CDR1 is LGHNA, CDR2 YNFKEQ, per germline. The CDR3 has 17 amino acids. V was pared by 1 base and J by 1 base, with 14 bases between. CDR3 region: CASSQAPGRGSGNTIYF. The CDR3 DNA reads TGTGCCAGCAGCCAAGCCCCTGGCAGGGGATCTGGAAACACCATATATTTT.

The CDR3 nucleotides read TGTGCCAGCAGCCAAGGGGGGGGCTCCTACGAGCAGTACTTC. Encoded protein: CASSQGGGSYEQYF. The V call is TRBV4-2, the J call TRBJ2-7; 7 bases map to TRBD2. Trimming removed 1 base from V and 0 bases from J; junction bases left unmatched: 0. The CDR3 extends over 14 amino acids. Germline V gene lookup returns CDR1 LGHNA and CDR2 YNFKEQ.

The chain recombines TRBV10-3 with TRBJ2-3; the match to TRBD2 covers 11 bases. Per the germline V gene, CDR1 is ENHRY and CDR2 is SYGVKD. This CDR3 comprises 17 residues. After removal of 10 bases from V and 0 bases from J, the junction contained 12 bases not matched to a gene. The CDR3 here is CATHYSGGATSTDTQYF. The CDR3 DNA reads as TGTGCCACACATTATAGCGGGGGGGCTACTAGCACAGATACGCAGTATTTT.

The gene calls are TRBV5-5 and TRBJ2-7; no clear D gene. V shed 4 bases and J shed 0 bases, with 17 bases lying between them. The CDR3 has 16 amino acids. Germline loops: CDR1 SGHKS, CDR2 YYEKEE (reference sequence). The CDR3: CASSRFSTDPSYEQYF. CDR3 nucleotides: TGTGCCAGCAGCCGATTTTCCACAGACCCCTCCTACGAGCAGTACTTC.

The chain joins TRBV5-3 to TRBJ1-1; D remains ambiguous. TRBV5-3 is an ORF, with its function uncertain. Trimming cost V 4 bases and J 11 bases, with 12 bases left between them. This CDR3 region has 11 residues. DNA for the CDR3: TGTGCCAGAAGCCCGCTACTATGGGCTTTCTTT. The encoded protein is CARSPLLWAFF.

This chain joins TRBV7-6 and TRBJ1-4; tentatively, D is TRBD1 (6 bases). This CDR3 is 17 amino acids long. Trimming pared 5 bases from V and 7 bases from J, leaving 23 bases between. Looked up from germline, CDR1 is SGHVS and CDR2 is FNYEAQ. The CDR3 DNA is TGTGCCAGCAGCCGCCGAGTGGGGGCAGAAGTAGGTGAAAAACTGTTTTTT. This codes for CASSRRVGAEVGEKLFF.

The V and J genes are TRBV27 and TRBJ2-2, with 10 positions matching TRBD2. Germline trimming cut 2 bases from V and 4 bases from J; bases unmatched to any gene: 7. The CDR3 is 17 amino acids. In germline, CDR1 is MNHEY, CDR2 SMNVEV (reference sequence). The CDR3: CASSLLAGASITGELFF. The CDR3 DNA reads TGTGCCAGCAGTTTACTAGCGGGGGCTTCGATCACCGGGGAGCTGTTTTTT.

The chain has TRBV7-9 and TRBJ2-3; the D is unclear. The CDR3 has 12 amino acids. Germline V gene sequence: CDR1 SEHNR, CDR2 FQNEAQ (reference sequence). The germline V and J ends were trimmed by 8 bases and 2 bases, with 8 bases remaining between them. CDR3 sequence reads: CASGRSTDTQYF. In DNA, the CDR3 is TGTGCCAGCGGGCGATCCACAGATACGCAGTATTTT.